Listed below are T cell receptor beta chains from one sample, sequenced in a study of T cells in Graves' hyperthyroidism and ophthalmopathy. TCRdb independently ran MiXCR on the multiplex PCR reads; one entry per CDR3 protein. The table includes about 350,000 distinct CDR3 sequences, around a sixth detected once. Sequenced material: blood. The receptors were sampled from a woman between 40 and 55 years old with Graves' ophthalmopathy. CDR3s include the opening cysteine and the closing phenylalanine or tryptophan. D genes are given only for firm matches. The size entry is marked missing in some rows and otherwise reads once, few, many or a size class.

j_call: TRBJ2-5
d_call: TRBD1
cdr3_length: 15
clone_size: NA
v_call: TRBV24-1
cdr3_aa: CASSLTGGLGETQYF
cdr3_nt: TGTGCCAGCAGTCTGACAGGGGGCCTTGGGGAGACCCAGTACTTC

j_call: TRBJ1-5
d_call: NA
cdr3_length: 15
clone_size: many
v_call: TRBV6-5
cdr3_aa: CASSTKQGPNQPQHF
cdr3_nt: TGTGCCAGCAGCACAAAGCAGGGCCCCAATCAGCCCCAGCATTTT

j_call: TRBJ2-3
d_call: NA
cdr3_length: 15
clone_size: many
v_call: TRBV20-1
cdr3_aa: CSARVGTYSTDTQYF
cdr3_nt: TGCAGTGCTAGAGTAGGGACGTATAGCACAGATACGCAGTATTTT

j_call: TRBJ1-1
d_call: NA
cdr3_length: 13
clone_size: many
v_call: TRBV20-1
cdr3_aa: CSARGFFATEAFF
cdr3_nt: TGCAGTGCTAGAGGGTTTTTTGCCACTGAAGCTTTCTTT

j_call: TRBJ1-2
d_call: NA
cdr3_length: 12
clone_size: many
v_call: TRBV5-6
cdr3_aa: CASSLIGFETPF
cdr3_nt: TGTGCCAGCAGCTTAATTGGTTTCGAGACCCCCTTC

j_call: TRBJ1-2
d_call: NA
cdr3_length: 11
clone_size: few
v_call: TRBV6-5
cdr3_aa: CASSSRRGSYF
cdr3_nt: TGTGCCAGCAGTTCACGCCGAGGATCTTACTTC

j_call: TRBJ2-7
d_call: NA
cdr3_length: 15
clone_size: many
v_call: TRBV28
cdr3_aa: CASTSAGLNLYEQYF
cdr3_nt: TGTGCCAGCACCTCCGCCGGACTCAACCTCTACGAGCAGTACTTC

j_call: TRBJ2-7
d_call: TRBD1
cdr3_length: 14
clone_size: many
v_call: TRBV12-3/TRBV12-4
cdr3_aa: CASRRQGSPGEQYF
cdr3_nt: TGTGCCAGCAGACGACAGGGGTCCCCCGGGGAGCAGTACTTC

j_call: TRBJ1-5
d_call: NA
cdr3_length: 13
clone_size: many
v_call: TRBV7-2
cdr3_aa: CASSLVAPAAQHF
cdr3_nt: TGTGCCAGCAGCTTAGTCGCCCCCGCGGCCCAGCATTTT

j_call: TRBJ2-7
d_call: TRBD2
cdr3_length: 17
clone_size: many
v_call: TRBV29-1
cdr3_aa: CSVDSGTSGRAAYEQYF
cdr3_nt: TGCAGCGTCGATTCCGGGACTAGCGGGAGGGCCGCTTACGAGCAGTACTTC

j_call: TRBJ2-6
d_call: NA
cdr3_length: 16
clone_size: NA
v_call: TRBV4-1
cdr3_aa: CAISQVIGSGANVLTF
cdr3_nt: TGCGCCATCAGCCAAGTAATCGGGTCCGGGGCCAACGTCCTGACTTTC

j_call: TRBJ2-7
d_call: TRBD2
cdr3_length: 14
clone_size: many
v_call: TRBV25-1
cdr3_aa: CASSERREIDEQYF
cdr3_nt: TGTGCCAGCAGTGAGAGGCGGGAGATCGACGAGCAGTACTTC

j_call: TRBJ2-2
d_call: NA
cdr3_length: 11
clone_size: few
v_call: TRBV19
cdr3_aa: CASSCTGELFF
cdr3_nt: TGTGCCAGCTCGTGCACCGGGGAGCTGTTTTTT

j_call: TRBJ2-5
d_call: NA
cdr3_length: 16
clone_size: many
v_call: TRBV12-3/TRBV12-4
cdr3_aa: CASSSRRGTRQETQYF
cdr3_nt: TGTGCCAGCAGCTCTCGACGAGGGACGCGTCAAGAGACCCAGTACTTC

j_call: TRBJ1-1
d_call: NA
cdr3_length: 14
clone_size: many
v_call: TRBV6-5
cdr3_aa: CASSYSRMNTEAFF
cdr3_nt: TGTGCCAGCAGTTACTCGCGGATGAACACTGAAGCTTTCTTT

j_call: TRBJ2-7
d_call: TRBD1
cdr3_length: 15
clone_size: NA
v_call: TRBV24-1
cdr3_aa: CATSDPGTGDYEQYF
cdr3_nt: TGTGCCACCAGTGATCCCGGGACAGGGGATTACGAGCAGTACTTC

j_call: TRBJ2-7
d_call: NA
cdr3_length: 14
clone_size: NA
v_call: TRBV5-1
cdr3_aa: CASSQFGPTYEQYF
cdr3_nt: TGCGCCAGCAGCCAATTCGGCCCTACCTACGAGCAGTACTTC

j_call: TRBJ2-7
d_call: NA
cdr3_length: 15
clone_size: NA
v_call: TRBV9
cdr3_aa: CASSVGGTSSYEQYF
cdr3_nt: TGTGCCAGCAGCGTAGGAGGGACAAGCTCCTACGAGCAGTACTTC

j_call: TRBJ1-6
d_call: NA
cdr3_length: 12
clone_size: many
v_call: TRBV20-1
cdr3_aa: CSARGGVSPLHF
cdr3_nt: TGCAGTGCTAGAGGGGGGGTGTCACCCCTCCACTTT

j_call: TRBJ2-3
d_call: TRBD2
cdr3_length: 16
clone_size: many
v_call: TRBV28
cdr3_aa: CASRDLTSGSPDTQYF
cdr3_nt: TGTGCCAGCAGGGACTTGACTAGCGGGAGTCCAGATACGCAGTATTTT

j_call: TRBJ2-7
d_call: TRBD1
cdr3_length: 14
clone_size: many
v_call: TRBV20-1
cdr3_aa: CSARVDRASYEQYF
cdr3_nt: TGCAGTGCTAGAGTGGACAGGGCGTCTTACGAGCAGTACTTC

j_call: TRBJ2-5
d_call: TRBD1
cdr3_length: 15
clone_size: many
v_call: TRBV7-3
cdr3_aa: CASSPGTGSQETQYF
cdr3_nt: TGTGCCAGCAGCCCAGGGACAGGGTCACAAGAGACCCAGTACTTC

j_call: TRBJ1-6
d_call: NA
cdr3_length: 13
clone_size: NA
v_call: TRBV18
cdr3_aa: CASSPNRDSPLHF
cdr3_nt: TGTGCCAGCTCACCTAACCGGGACTCACCCCTCCACTTT

j_call: TRBJ1-1
d_call: NA
cdr3_length: 15
clone_size: many
v_call: TRBV28
cdr3_aa: CASSLGDRMNTEAFF
cdr3_nt: TGTGCCAGCAGTTTGGGGGATAGGATGAACACTGAAGCTTTCTTT

j_call: TRBJ2-5
d_call: NA
cdr3_length: 14
clone_size: many
v_call: TRBV28
cdr3_aa: CASSSGTPQETQYF
cdr3_nt: TGTGCCAGCAGTTCGGGGACTCCCCAAGAGACCCAGTACTTC

j_call: TRBJ2-3
d_call: NA
cdr3_length: 15
clone_size: many
v_call: TRBV4-1
cdr3_aa: CASSQGPPTTDTQYF
cdr3_nt: TGCGCCAGCAGCCAAGGTCCGCCGACCACAGATACGCAGTATTTT

j_call: TRBJ2-7
d_call: NA
cdr3_length: 14
clone_size: many
v_call: TRBV5-5
cdr3_aa: CASSLRDGSYEQYF
cdr3_nt: TGTGCCAGCAGCCTACGGGACGGATCCTACGAGCAGTACTTC

j_call: TRBJ1-2
d_call: NA
cdr3_length: 13
clone_size: many
v_call: TRBV30
cdr3_aa: CAWSPGGRYGYTF
cdr3_nt: TGTGCCTGGAGTCCGGGAGGTCGCTATGGCTACACCTTC

j_call: TRBJ2-7
d_call: NA
cdr3_length: 13
clone_size: many
v_call: TRBV7-2
cdr3_aa: CASSLQGRYEQYF
cdr3_nt: TGTGCCAGCAGCTTACAAGGAAGGTACGAGCAGTACTTC

j_call: TRBJ1-5
d_call: TRBD1
cdr3_length: 19
clone_size: NA
v_call: TRBV28
cdr3_aa: CASSDKPGQGVHSNQPQHF
cdr3_nt: TGTGCCAGCAGTGACAAACCGGGACAGGGGGTCCATAGCAATCAGCCCCAGCATTTT

j_call: TRBJ1-6
d_call: NA
cdr3_length: 13
clone_size: many
v_call: TRBV6-5
cdr3_aa: CASSYATYSPLHF
cdr3_nt: TGTGCCAGCAGTTACGCGACGTATTCACCCCTCCACTTT

j_call: TRBJ1-2
d_call: NA
cdr3_length: 13
clone_size: many
v_call: TRBV5-1
cdr3_aa: CASREGLDYGYTF
cdr3_nt: TGCGCCAGCAGAGAAGGGTTGGACTATGGCTACACCTTC

j_call: TRBJ2-5
d_call: TRBD1
cdr3_length: 16
clone_size: many
v_call: TRBV11-2
cdr3_aa: CASSLEGRTGQETQYF
cdr3_nt: TGTGCCAGCAGCTTAGAGGGAAGGACAGGGCAAGAGACCCAGTACTTC

j_call: TRBJ1-2
d_call: TRBD1
cdr3_length: 16
clone_size: many
v_call: TRBV30
cdr3_aa: CAWSDLTGRLNYGYTF
cdr3_nt: TGTGCCTGGAGTGACCTGACAGGGCGTTTGAACTATGGCTACACCTTC

j_call: TRBJ2-7
d_call: TRBD1
cdr3_length: 18
clone_size: many
v_call: TRBV6-2/TRBV6-3
cdr3_aa: CASSYSGPTGGGWYEQYF
cdr3_nt: TGTGCCAGCAGTTACTCGGGCCCGACAGGGGGCGGCTGGTACGAGCAGTACTTC

j_call: TRBJ2-2
d_call: NA
cdr3_length: 15
clone_size: many
v_call: TRBV6-1
cdr3_aa: CASSDFTPNTGELFF
cdr3_nt: TGTGCCAGCAGTGATTTTACACCGAACACCGGGGAGCTGTTTTTT

j_call: TRBJ2-7
d_call: NA
cdr3_length: 15
clone_size: many
v_call: TRBV20-1
cdr3_aa: CSARVRWEVGYEQYF
cdr3_nt: TGCAGTGCTAGAGTTCGGTGGGAGGTTGGCTACGAGCAGTACTTC

j_call: TRBJ2-7
d_call: NA
cdr3_length: 16
clone_size: many
v_call: TRBV28
cdr3_aa: CASSPDKIPRNYEQYF
cdr3_nt: TGTGCCAGCAGTCCTGACAAGATACCCCGCAACTACGAGCAGTACTTC

j_call: TRBJ2-2
d_call: NA
cdr3_length: 15
clone_size: many
v_call: TRBV9
cdr3_aa: CASSVEPLNTGELFF
cdr3_nt: TGTGCCAGCAGCGTAGAACCGCTCAACACCGGGGAGCTGTTTTTT

j_call: TRBJ2-2
d_call: NA
cdr3_length: 13
clone_size: many
v_call: TRBV6-2/TRBV6-3
cdr3_aa: CASSTGDHGELFF
cdr3_nt: TGTGCCAGCAGCACCGGGGACCACGGGGAGCTGTTTTTT

j_call: TRBJ1-1
d_call: NA
cdr3_length: 13
clone_size: many
v_call: TRBV6-6
cdr3_aa: CASSPHNDDEAFF
cdr3_nt: TGTGCCAGCAGTCCCCATAACGACGATGAAGCTTTCTTT

j_call: TRBJ1-2
d_call: NA
cdr3_length: 14
clone_size: NA
v_call: TRBV6-1
cdr3_aa: CASSELGLTYGYTF
cdr3_nt: TGTGCCAGCAGTGAACTGGGACTTACCTATGGCTACACCTTC

j_call: TRBJ1-6
d_call: NA
cdr3_length: 14
clone_size: NA
v_call: TRBV12-3/TRBV12-4
cdr3_aa: CASTPGTSNSPLHF
cdr3_nt: TGTGCCAGCACCCCCGGGACTTCAAATTCACCCCTCCACTTT

j_call: TRBJ1-5
d_call: NA
cdr3_length: 15
clone_size: many
v_call: TRBV19
cdr3_aa: CASSMKVTGGSAQHF
cdr3_nt: TGTGCCAGTAGTATGAAGGTTACGGGGGGTTCGGCCCAGCATTTT

j_call: TRBJ2-7
d_call: NA
cdr3_length: 16
clone_size: NA
v_call: TRBV6-1
cdr3_aa: CASSESGGSGAYEQYF
cdr3_nt: TGTGCCAGCAGTGAATCAGGAGGAAGTGGCGCCTACGAGCAGTACTTC

j_call: TRBJ1-1
d_call: NA
cdr3_length: 14
clone_size: many
v_call: TRBV19
cdr3_aa: CASTGRQMNTEAFF
cdr3_nt: TGTGCTAGTACGGGACGGCAAATGAACACTGAAGCTTTCTTT

j_call: TRBJ1-1
d_call: NA
cdr3_length: 13
clone_size: many
v_call: TRBV6-2/TRBV6-3
cdr3_aa: CASRDNENTEAFF
cdr3_nt: TGTGCCAGCCGGGACAACGAGAACACTGAAGCTTTCTTT

j_call: TRBJ2-7
d_call: NA
cdr3_length: 13
clone_size: many
v_call: TRBV19
cdr3_aa: CASSNVVSYEQYF
cdr3_nt: TGTGCCAGTAGTAATGTAGTCTCCTACGAGCAGTACTTC

j_call: TRBJ1-5
d_call: NA
cdr3_length: 15
clone_size: many
v_call: TRBV5-1
cdr3_aa: CASSLAGTSNQPQHF
cdr3_nt: TGCGCCAGCAGCTTGGCCGGGACTAGCAATCAGCCCCAGCATTTT

j_call: TRBJ2-7
d_call: NA
cdr3_length: 12
clone_size: many
v_call: TRBV10-1
cdr3_aa: CASSVGGPEQYF
cdr3_nt: TGCGCCAGCAGTGTCGGCGGTCCCGAGCAGTACTTC

j_call: TRBJ2-7
d_call: TRBD1
cdr3_length: 16
clone_size: few
v_call: TRBV6-1
cdr3_aa: CASSELGGQHPYEQYF
cdr3_nt: TGTGCCAGCAGTGAACTAGGGGGACAGCACCCCTACGAGCAGTACTTC

j_call: TRBJ1-4
d_call: NA
cdr3_length: 16
clone_size: many
v_call: TRBV6-1
cdr3_aa: CASSEAEGKGNEKLFF
cdr3_nt: TGTGCCAGCAGTGAAGCGGAAGGGAAGGGGAATGAAAAACTGTTTTTT

j_call: TRBJ2-5
d_call: NA
cdr3_length: 15
clone_size: many
v_call: TRBV11-2
cdr3_aa: CASSSPLLPGETQYF
cdr3_nt: TGTGCCAGCAGCTCCCCTCTCCTACCGGGAGAGACCCAGTACTTC